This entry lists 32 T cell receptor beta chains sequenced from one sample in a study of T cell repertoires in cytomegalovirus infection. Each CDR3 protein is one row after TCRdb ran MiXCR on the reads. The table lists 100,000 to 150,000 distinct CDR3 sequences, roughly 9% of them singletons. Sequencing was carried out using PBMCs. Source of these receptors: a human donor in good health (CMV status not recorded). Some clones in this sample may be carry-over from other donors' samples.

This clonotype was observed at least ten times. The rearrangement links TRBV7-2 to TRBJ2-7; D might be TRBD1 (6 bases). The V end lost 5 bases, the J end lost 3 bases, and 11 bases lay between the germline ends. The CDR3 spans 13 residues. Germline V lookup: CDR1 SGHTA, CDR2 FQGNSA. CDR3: CASSRVGGYEQYF. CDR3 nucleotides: TGTGCCAGCAGCCGAGTAGGGGGCTACGAGCAGTACTTC.

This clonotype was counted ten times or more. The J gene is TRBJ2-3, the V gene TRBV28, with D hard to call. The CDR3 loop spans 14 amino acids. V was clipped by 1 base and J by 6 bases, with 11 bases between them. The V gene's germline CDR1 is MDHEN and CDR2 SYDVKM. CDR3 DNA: TGTGCCAGCAGTTTATTGAACCTCAGGGATACGCAGTATTTT. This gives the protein CASSLLNLRDTQYF.

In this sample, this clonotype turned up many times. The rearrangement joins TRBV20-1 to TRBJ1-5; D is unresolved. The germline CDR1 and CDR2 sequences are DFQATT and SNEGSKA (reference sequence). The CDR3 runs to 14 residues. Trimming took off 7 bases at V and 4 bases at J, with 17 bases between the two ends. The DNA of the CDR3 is TGCAGTGTAGGAGTATCGGGTCCGAATCAGCCCCAGCATTTT. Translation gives CSVGVSGPNQPQHF.

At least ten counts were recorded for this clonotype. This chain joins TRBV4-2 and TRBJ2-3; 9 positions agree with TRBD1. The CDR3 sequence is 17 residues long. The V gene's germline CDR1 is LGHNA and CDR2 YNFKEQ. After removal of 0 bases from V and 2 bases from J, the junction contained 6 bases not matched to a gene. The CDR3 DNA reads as TGTGCCAGCAGCCAAGAGGTAACAGGGGGCAACACAGATACGCAGTATTTT. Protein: CASSQEVTGGNTDTQYF.

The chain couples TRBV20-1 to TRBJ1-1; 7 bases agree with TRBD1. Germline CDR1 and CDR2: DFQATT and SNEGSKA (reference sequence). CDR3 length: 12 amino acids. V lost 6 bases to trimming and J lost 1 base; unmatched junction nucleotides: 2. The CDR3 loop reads CSAGQANTEAFF. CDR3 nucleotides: TGCAGTGCCGGACAGGCGAACACTGAAGCTTTCTTT.

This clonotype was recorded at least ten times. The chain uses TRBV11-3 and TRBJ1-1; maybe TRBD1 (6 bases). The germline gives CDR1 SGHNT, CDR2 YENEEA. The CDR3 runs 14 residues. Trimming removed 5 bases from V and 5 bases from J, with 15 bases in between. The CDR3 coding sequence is TGTGCCAGCAGCGGAGGGGGAGTCGGGACTGAAGCTTTCTTT. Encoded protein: CASSGGGVGTEAFF.

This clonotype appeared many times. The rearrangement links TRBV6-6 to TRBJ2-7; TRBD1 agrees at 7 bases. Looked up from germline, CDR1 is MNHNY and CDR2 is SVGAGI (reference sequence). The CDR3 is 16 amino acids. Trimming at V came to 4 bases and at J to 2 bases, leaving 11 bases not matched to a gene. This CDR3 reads CASSSGQAMKAYEQYF. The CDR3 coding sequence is TGTGCCAGCAGTTCCGGACAGGCGATGAAAGCCTACGAGCAGTACTTC.

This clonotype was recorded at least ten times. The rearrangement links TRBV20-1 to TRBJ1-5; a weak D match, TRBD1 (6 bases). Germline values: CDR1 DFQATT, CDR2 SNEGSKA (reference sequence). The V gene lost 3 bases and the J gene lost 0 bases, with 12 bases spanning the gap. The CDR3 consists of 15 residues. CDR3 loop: CSARAGGGSNQPQHF. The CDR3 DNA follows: TGCAGTGCTAGGGCTGGAGGGGGTAGCAATCAGCCCCAGCATTTT.

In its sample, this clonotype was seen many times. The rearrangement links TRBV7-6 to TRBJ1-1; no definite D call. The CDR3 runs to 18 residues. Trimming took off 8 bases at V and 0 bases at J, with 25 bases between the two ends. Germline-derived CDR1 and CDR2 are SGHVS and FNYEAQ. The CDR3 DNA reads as TGTGCCAGCTTGCCGCAGATAAGGTCGTTGGGTATGAACACTGAAGCTTTCTTT. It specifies CASLPQIRSLGMNTEAFF. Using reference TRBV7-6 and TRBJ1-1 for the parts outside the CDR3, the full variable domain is GAGVSQSPRYKVTKRGQDVALRCDPISGHVSLYWYRQALGQGPEFLTYFNYEAQQDKSGLPNDRFSAERPEGSISTLTIQRTEQRDSAMYRCASLPQIRSLGMNTEAFFGQGTRLTVV.

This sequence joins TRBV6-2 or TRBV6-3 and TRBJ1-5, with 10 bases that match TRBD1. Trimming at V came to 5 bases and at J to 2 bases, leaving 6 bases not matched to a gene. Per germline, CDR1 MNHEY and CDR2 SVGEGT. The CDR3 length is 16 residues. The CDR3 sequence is CASSMGQGSGNQPQHF. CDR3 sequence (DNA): TGTGCCAGCAGTATGGGACAGGGGTCGGGCAATCAGCCCCAGCATTTT.

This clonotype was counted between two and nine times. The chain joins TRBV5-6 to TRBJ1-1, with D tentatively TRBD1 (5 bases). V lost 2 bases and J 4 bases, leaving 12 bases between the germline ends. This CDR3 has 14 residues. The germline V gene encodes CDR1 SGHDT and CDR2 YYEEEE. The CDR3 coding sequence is TGTGCCAGCAGCTTCCGGGGACCCAGCACTGAAGCTTTCTTT. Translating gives CASSFRGPSTEAFF. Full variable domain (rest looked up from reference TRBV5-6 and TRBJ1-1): DAGVTQSPTHLIKTRGQQVTLRCSPKSGHDTVSWYQQALGQGPQFIFQYYEEEERQRGNFPDRFSGHQFPNYSSELNVNALLLGDSALYLCASSFRGPSTEAFFGQGTRLTVV.

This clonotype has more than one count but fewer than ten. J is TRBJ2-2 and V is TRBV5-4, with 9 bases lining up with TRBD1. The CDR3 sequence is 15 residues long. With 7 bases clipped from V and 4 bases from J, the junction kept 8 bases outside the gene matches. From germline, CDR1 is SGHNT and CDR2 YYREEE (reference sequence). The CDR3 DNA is TGTGCCAGCTTCCACGGGGGACAGGGCACCGGGGAGCTGTTTTTT. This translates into CASFHGGQGTGELFF.

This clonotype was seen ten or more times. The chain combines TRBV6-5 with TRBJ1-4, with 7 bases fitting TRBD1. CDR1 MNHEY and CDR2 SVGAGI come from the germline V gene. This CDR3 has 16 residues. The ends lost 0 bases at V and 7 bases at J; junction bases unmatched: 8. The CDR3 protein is CASSYSEGTASEKLFF. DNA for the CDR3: TGTGCCAGCAGTTACTCGGAGGGGACAGCCAGTGAAAAACTGTTTTTT.

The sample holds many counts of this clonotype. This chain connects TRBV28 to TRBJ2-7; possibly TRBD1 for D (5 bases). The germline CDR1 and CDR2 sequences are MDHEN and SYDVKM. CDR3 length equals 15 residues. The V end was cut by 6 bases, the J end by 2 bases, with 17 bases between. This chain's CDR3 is CASSVRAGATYEQYF. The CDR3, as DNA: TGTGCCAGCAGCGTCAGGGCAGGTGCAACCTACGAGCAGTACTTC.

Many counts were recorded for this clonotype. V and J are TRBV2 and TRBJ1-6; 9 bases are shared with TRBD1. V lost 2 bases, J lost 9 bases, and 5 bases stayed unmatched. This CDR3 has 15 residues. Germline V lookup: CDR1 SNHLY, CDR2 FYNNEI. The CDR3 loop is CASSELGQGSSPLHF. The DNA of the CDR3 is TGTGCCAGCAGTGAATTGGGACAGGGTAGTTCACCCCTCCACTTT.

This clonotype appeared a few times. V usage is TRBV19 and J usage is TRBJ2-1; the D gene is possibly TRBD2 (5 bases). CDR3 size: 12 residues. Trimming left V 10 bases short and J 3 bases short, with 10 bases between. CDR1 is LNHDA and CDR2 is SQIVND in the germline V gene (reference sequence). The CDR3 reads CATGVDYNEQFF. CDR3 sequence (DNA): TGTGCCACCGGGGTTGACTACAATGAGCAGTTCTTC.

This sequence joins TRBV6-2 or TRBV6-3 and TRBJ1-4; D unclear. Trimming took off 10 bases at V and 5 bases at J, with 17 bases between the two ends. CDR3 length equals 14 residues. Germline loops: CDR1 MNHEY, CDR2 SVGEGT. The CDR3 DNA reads TGTGCCACCCTGCAGCCAGAACCGAATGAAAAACTGTTTTTT. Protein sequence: CATLQPEPNEKLFF.

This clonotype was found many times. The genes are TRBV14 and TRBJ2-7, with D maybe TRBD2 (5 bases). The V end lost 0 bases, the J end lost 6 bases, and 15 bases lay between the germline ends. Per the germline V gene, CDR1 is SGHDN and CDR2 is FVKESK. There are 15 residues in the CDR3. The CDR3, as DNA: TGTGCCAGCAGCCAAGATGAGAGGGTGGGCCTCGAGCAGTACTTC. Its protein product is CASSQDERVGLEQYF.

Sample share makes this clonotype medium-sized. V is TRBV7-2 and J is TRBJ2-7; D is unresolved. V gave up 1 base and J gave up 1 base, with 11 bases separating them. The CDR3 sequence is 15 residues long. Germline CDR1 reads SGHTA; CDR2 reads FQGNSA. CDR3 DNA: TGTGCCAGCAGCTTAGGCATGGGGTATTCCTACGAGCAGTACTTC. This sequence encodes CASSLGMGYSYEQYF.

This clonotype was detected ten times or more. CDR3 sequence (DNA): TGTGCCAGCAGCGTAGACCCGGGACAGGACTTCTATGGCTACACCTTC. This encodes CASSVDPGQDFYGYTF. V is TRBV9 and J is TRBJ1-2; 8 nucleotides agree with TRBD1. J lost 4 bases, V lost 0 bases, and 8 bases had no gene match. The germline gives CDR1 SGDLS, CDR2 YYNGEE. The CDR3 spans 16 residues.

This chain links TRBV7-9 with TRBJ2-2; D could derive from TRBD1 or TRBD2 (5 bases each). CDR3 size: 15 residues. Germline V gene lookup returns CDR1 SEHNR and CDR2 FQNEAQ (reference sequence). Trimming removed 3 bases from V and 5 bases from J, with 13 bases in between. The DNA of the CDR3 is TGTGCCAGCAGCTTGGTCAGGGAGCATACCGGGGAGCTGTTTTTT. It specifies CASSLVREHTGELFF.

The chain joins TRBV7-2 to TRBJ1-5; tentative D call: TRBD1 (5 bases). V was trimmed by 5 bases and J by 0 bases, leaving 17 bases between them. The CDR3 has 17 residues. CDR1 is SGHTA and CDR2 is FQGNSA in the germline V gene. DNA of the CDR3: TGTGCCAGCAGCCTCCATGGGGCTGGGGGTAGCAATCAGCCCCAGCATTTT. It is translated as CASSLHGAGGSNQPQHF.

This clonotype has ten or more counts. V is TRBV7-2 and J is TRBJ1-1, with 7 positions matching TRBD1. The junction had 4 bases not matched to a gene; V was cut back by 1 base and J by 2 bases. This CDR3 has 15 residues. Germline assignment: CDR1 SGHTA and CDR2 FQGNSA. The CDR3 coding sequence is TGTGCCAGCAGCTTAGGGGACAGTACTAACACTGAAGCTTTCTTT. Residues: CASSLGDSTNTEAFF.

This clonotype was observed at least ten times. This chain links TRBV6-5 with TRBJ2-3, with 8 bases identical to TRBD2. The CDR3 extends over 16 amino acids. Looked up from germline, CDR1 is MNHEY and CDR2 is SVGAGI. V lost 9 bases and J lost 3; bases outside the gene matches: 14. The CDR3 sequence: CASHSLGGGLTDTQYF. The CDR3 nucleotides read TGTGCCAGTCACTCCCTCGGGGGGGGCCTTACAGATACGCAGTATTTT.

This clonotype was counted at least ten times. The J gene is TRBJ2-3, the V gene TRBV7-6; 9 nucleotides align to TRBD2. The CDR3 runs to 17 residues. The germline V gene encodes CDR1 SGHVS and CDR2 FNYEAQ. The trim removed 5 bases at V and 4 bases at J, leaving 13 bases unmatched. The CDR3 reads CASSQDASGGTADTQYF. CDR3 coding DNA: TGTGCCAGCAGCCAGGACGCGAGCGGGGGGACCGCAGATACGCAGTATTTT.

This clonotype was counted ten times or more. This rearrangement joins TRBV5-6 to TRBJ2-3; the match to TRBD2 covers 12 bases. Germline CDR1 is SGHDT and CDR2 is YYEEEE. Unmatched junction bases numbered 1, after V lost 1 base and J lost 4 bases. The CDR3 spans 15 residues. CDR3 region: CASSLWTSGADTQYF. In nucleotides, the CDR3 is TGTGCCAGCAGCTTGTGGACTAGCGGGGCAGATACGCAGTATTTT.

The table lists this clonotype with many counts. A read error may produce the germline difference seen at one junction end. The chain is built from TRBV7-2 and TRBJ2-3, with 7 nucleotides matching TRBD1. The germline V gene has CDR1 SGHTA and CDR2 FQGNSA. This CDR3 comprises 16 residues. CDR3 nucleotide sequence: TGTGCCAGCACCTTACCGACAGGGTCGGGTGCAGATACGCAGTATTTT. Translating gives CASTLPTGSGADTQYF.

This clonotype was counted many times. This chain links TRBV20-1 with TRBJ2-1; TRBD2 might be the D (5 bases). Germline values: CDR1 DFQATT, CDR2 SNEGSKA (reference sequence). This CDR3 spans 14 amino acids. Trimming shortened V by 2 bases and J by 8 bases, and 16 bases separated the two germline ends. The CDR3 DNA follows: TGCAGTGCTAGAATGGCGGGCCGTACGGATGAGCAGTTCTTC. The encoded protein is CSARMAGRTDEQFF.

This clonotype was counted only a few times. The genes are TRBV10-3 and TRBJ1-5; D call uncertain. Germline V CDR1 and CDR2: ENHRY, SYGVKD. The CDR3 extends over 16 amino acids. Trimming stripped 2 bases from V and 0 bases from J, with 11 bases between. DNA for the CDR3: TGTGCCATCAGTGAGCTAAATACGGATAGCAATCAGCCCCAGCATTTT. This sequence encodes CAISELNTDSNQPQHF.

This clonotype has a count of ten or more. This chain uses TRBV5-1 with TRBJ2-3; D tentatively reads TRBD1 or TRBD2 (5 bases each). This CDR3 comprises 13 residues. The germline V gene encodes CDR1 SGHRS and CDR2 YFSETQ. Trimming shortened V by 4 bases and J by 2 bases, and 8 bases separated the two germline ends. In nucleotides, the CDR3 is TGCGCCAGCAGCGAGGGGTCCACAGATACGCAGTATTTT. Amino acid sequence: CASSEGSTDTQYF.

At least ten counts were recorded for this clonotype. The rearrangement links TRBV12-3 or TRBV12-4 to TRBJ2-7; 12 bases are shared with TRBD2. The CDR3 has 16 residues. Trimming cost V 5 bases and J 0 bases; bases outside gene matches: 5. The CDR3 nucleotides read TGTGCCAGCAGTCCGGGACTAGCGGGTTACTCCTACGAGCAGTACTTC. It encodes CASSPGLAGYSYEQYF.

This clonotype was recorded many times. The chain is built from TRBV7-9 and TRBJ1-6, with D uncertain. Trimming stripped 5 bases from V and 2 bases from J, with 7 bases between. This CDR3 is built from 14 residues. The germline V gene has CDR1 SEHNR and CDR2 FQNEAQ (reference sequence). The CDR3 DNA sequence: TGTGCCAGCAGCGATATCCCCTATAATTCACCCCTCCACTTT. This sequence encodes CASSDIPYNSPLHF.